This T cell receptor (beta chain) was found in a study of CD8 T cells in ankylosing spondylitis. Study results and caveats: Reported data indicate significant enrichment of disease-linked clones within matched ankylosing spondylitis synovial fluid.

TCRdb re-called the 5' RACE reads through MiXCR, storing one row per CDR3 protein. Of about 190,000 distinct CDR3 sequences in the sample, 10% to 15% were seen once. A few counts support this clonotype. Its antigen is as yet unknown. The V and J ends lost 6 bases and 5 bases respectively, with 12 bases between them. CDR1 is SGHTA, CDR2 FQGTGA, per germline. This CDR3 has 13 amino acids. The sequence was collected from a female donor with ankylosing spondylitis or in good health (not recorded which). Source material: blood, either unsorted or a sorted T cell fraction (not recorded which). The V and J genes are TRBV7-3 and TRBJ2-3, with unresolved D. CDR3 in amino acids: CASRPPTGDTQYF. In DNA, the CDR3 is TGTGCCAGCAGACCCCCGACGGGAGATACGCAGTATTTT.